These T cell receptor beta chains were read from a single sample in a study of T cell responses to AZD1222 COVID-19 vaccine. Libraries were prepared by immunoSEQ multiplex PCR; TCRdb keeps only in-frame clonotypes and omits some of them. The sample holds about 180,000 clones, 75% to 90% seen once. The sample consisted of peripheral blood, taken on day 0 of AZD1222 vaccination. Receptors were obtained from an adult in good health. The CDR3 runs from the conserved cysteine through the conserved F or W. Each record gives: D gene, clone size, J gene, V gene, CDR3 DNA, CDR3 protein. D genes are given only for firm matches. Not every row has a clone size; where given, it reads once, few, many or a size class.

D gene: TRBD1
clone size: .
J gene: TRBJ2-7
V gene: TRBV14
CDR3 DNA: TGTGCCAGCAGCCAAGAGCCCCCGGGACAGGGAATACCCTACGAGCAGTACTTC
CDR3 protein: CASSQEPPGQGIPYEQYF

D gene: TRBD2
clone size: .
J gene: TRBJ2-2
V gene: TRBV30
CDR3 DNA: TGTGCCTGGAATTCGGGGGGAACCGGGGAGCTGTTTTTT
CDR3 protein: CAWNSGGTGELFF

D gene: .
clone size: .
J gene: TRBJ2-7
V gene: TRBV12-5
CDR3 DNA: TGTGCTAGTGGTTTTCTTCGTGGGGACTTCTCCTACGAGCAGTACTTC
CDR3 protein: CASGFLRGDFSYEQYF

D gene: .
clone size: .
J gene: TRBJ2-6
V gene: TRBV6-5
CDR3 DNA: TGTGCCAGCTCTGGGGCCAACGTCCTGACTTTC
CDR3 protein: CASSGANVLTF

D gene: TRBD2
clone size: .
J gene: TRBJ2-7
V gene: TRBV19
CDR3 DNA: TGTGCCAGTAGTATGGCCACCGGGACTAGCGCCTACGAGCAGTACTTC
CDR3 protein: CASSMATGTSAYEQYF

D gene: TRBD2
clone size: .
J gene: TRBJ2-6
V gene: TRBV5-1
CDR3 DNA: TGCGCCAGCTCTAACGGGGGGTCTGGGGCCAACGTCCTGACTTTC
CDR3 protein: CASSNGGSGANVLTF

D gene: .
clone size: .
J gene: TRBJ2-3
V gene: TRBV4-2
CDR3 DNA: TGTGCCAGCAGCCAAGATCCTAGTCTCACAGATACGCAGTATTTT
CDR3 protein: CASSQDPSLTDTQYF

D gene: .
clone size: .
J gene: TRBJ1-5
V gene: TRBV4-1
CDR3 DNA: TGCGCCAGCAGCGAACAGGGTCAGCCCCAGCATTTT
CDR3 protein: CASSEQGQPQHF

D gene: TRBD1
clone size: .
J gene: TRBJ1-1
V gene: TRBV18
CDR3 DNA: TGTGCCAGCTCACAGGGACAGACGACTGAAGCTTTCTTT
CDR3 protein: CASSQGQTTEAFF

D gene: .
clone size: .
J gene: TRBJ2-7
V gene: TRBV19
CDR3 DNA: TGTGCCAGTAGTATAGGACTGGGCCAGTCCTACGAGCAGTACTTC
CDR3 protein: CASSIGLGQSYEQYF

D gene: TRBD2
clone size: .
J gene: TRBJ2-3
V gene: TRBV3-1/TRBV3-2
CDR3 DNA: TGTGCCAGCAGCCACGGGACTAGCGGGAGGGCCCGGACAGATACGCAGTATTTT
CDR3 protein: CASSHGTSGRARTDTQYF

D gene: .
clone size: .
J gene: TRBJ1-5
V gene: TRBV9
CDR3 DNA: TGTGCCAGCAGCACCACAGCGGGTAGCAATCAGCCCCAGCATTTT
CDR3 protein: CASSTTAGSNQPQHF

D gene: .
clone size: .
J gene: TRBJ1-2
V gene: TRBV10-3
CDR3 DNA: TGTGCCATCAGTGAGGACTCGAGGACTAATGGCTACACCTTC
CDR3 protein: CAISEDSRTNGYTF

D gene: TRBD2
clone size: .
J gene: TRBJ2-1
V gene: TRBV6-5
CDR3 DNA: TGTGGGTCGGGGGGGCGTTTCAATGAGCAGTTCTTC
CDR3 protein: CGSGGRFNEQFF

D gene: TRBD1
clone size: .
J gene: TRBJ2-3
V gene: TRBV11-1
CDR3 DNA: TGTGCCAGCTCCGCCGGGACAGGGCGCACAGATACGCAGTATTTT
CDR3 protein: CASSAGTGRTDTQYF

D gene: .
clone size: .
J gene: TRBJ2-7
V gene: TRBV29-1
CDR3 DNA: TGCAGCGTTGATGCCCCAGGGAGCGAGCAGTACTTC
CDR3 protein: CSVDAPGSEQYF

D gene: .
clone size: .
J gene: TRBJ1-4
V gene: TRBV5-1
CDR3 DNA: TGCGCCAGCAGCTTGGGGTCAACTAATGAAAAACTGTTTTTT
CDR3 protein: CASSLGSTNEKLFF

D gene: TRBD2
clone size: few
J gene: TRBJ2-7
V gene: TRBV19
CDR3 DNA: TGTGCCAGTAGTATCGGACTAGCGGGAGCCCCCTACGAGCAGTACTTC
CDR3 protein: CASSIGLAGAPYEQYF

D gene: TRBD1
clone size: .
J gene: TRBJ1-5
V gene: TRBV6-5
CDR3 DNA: TGTGCCAGCAGCACAGGGGATCAGCCCCAGCATTTT
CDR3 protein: CASSTGDQPQHF

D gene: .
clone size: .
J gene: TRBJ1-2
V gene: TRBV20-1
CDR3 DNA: TGCAGTGCTAGAGGGGTCTATGGCTACACCTTC
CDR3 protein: CSARGVYGYTF

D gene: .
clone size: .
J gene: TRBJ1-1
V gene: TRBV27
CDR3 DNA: TGTGCCAGCAGTACGCCCGGAGGCACTGAAGCTTTCTTT
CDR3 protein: CASSTPGGTEAFF

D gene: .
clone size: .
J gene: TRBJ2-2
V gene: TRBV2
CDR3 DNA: TGTGCCAGCGGCAAAAATCTGGGGCGGAACACCGGGGAGCTGTTTTTT
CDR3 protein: CASGKNLGRNTGELFF

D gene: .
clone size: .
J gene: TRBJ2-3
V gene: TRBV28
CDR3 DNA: TGTGCCAGCAGTCACAGGACCTCCGAGAGCACAGATACGCAGTATTTT
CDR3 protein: CASSHRTSESTDTQYF

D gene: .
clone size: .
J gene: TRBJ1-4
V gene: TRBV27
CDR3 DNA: TGTGCCAGCAGAATAGCAAGCTCCCATAATGAAAAACTGTTTTTT
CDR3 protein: CASRIASSHNEKLFF

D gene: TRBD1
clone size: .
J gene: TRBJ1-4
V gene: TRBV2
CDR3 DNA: TGTGCCAGCAGGTCCGGGACAGGGAGAGCAACTAATGAAAAACTGTTTTTT
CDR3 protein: CASRSGTGRATNEKLFF

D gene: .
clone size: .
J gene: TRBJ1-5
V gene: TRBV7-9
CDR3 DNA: TGTGCCAGCAGCTTCCAGGCGGGGACCGGTAGCAATCAGCCCCAGCATTTT
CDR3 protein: CASSFQAGTGSNQPQHF

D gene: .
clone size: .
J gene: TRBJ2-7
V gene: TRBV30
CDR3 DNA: TGTGCCTGGAGTGTACGGTCAGTACCACCCTACGAGCAGTACTTC
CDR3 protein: CAWSVRSVPPYEQYF

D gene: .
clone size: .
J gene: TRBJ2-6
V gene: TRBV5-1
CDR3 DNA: TGCGCCAGCAGCTTGGTTGTCAACTCTGGGGCCAACGTCCTGACTTTC
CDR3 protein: CASSLVVNSGANVLTF

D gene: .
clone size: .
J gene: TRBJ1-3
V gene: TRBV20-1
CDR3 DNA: TGCAGTGCTAGTACCGTTGGAAACACCATATATTTT
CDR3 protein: CSASTVGNTIYF

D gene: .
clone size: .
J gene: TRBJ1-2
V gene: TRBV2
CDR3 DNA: TGTGCCAGCAGTGAATTCAAGACAGCTAACTATGGCTACACCTTC
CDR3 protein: CASSEFKTANYGYTF

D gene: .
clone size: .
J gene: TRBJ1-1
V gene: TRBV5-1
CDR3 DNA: TGCGCCAGCAGCTCGGACCGAGTGAACACTGAAGCTTTCTTT
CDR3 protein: CASSSDRVNTEAFF

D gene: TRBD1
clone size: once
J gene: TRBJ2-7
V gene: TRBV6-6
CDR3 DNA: TGTGCCAGCAGTTGGGACAGGGCCCTTGGCGAGCAGTACTTC
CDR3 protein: CASSWDRALGEQYF

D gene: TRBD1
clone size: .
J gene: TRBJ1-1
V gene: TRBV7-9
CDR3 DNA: TGTGCCAGCAGCTTAGGTACCAACAGGGGGCAAGCTTTCTTT
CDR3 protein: CASSLGTNRGQAFF

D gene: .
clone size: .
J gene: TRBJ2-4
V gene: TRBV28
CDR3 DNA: TGTGCCAGCAGGGCCGTCGGGGGGCGCCAAAACATTCAGTACTTC
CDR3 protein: CASRAVGGRQNIQYF

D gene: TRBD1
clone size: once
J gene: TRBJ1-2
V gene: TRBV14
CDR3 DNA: TGTGCCAGCAGCCCGTGGACAGGGGCGGTGGACTATGGCTACACCTTC
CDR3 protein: CASSPWTGAVDYGYTF

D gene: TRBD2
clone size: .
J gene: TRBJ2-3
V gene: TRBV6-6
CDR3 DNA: TGTGCCAGCAGTTACTGGGCGGGAGGCACAGATACGCAGTATTTT
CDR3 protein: CASSYWAGGTDTQYF

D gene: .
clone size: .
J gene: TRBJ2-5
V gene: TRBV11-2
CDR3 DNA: TGTGCCAGCAGTCCTCGCCGGGGGGCGGCGGGGGAGACCCAGTACTTC
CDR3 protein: CASSPRRGAAGETQYF

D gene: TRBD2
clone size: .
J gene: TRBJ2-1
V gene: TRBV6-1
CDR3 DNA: TGTGCCAGCAGTGACCTTGGGGCGGGAGCGGGTGAGCAGTTCTTC
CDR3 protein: CASSDLGAGAGEQFF

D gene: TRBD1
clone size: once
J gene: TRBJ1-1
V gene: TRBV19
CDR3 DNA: TGTGCCAGTAGTACTAACAGGGGAGTGACTGAAGCTTTCTTT
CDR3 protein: CASSTNRGVTEAFF

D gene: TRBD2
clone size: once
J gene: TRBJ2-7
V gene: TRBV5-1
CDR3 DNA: TGCGCCAGCAGCCTCACGTACCAGACTAGCGGGAGCCCCCTATCTAACGAGCAGTACTTC
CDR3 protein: CASSLTYQTSGSPLSNEQYF

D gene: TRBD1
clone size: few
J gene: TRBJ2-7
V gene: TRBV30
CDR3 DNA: TGTGCCTGGAGCGGACAGGGGTTATTCGAGCAGTACTTC
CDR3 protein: CAWSGQGLFEQYF

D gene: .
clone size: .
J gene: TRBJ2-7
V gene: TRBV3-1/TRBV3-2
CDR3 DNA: TGTGCCAGCAGCCAAGATGATCGGGGGGCCCACGAGCAGTACTTC
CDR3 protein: CASSQDDRGAHEQYF

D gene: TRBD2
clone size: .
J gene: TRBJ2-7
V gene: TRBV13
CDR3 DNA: TGTGCCAGCAGCTTAGTAGGGCTAGCGGGACGAACCTACGAGCAGTACTTC
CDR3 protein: CASSLVGLAGRTYEQYF